This T cell receptor beta chain was identified during a study of CD8+ T cells in alopecia areata. In the study overall: It was oral tofacitinib, at 5 to 10 mg twice daily, that treated patients received. Study observations and caveats: More clonal than normal scalp was lesional scalp, particularly alopecia totalis/universalis.

Of note for this clone: The antigen remains undetermined.

After isolation, RNA underwent reverse transcription to generate cDNA as the sequencing template. Clones were sequenced by immunoSEQ multiplex PCR, and TCRdb holds only the in-frame ones, with some missing. The sample yields approximately 110,000 clones, 56% seen once. The treatment denotes: oral pan-JAK inhibitor, 5-10 mg twice daily. Lesional scalp punch biopsies and peripheral blood were collected from alopecia areata patients. Per germline, CDR1 SGDLS and CDR2 YYNGEE. Trimming left V 4 bases short and J 4 bases short, with 9 bases between. The CDR3 is 12 amino acids. The chain has TRBV9 and TRBJ2-7; D gene unclear. This specimen consisted of CD4+ T cells sorted from blood, obtained at week 24, from a patient treated with tofacitinib. This clonotype was obtained from a human donor with alopecia areata. The CDR3, as DNA: TGTGCCAGCAGCTCGCCCGGTTACGAGCAGTACTTC. Its protein is CASSSPGYEQYF. Combining the CDR3 with reference TRBV9 and TRBJ2-7 gives the whole variable domain DSGVTQTPKHLITATGQRVTLRCSPRSGDLSVYWYQQSLDQGLQFLIQYYNGEERAKGNILERFSAQQFPDLHSELNLSSLELGDSALYFCASSSPGYEQYFGPGTRLTVT.